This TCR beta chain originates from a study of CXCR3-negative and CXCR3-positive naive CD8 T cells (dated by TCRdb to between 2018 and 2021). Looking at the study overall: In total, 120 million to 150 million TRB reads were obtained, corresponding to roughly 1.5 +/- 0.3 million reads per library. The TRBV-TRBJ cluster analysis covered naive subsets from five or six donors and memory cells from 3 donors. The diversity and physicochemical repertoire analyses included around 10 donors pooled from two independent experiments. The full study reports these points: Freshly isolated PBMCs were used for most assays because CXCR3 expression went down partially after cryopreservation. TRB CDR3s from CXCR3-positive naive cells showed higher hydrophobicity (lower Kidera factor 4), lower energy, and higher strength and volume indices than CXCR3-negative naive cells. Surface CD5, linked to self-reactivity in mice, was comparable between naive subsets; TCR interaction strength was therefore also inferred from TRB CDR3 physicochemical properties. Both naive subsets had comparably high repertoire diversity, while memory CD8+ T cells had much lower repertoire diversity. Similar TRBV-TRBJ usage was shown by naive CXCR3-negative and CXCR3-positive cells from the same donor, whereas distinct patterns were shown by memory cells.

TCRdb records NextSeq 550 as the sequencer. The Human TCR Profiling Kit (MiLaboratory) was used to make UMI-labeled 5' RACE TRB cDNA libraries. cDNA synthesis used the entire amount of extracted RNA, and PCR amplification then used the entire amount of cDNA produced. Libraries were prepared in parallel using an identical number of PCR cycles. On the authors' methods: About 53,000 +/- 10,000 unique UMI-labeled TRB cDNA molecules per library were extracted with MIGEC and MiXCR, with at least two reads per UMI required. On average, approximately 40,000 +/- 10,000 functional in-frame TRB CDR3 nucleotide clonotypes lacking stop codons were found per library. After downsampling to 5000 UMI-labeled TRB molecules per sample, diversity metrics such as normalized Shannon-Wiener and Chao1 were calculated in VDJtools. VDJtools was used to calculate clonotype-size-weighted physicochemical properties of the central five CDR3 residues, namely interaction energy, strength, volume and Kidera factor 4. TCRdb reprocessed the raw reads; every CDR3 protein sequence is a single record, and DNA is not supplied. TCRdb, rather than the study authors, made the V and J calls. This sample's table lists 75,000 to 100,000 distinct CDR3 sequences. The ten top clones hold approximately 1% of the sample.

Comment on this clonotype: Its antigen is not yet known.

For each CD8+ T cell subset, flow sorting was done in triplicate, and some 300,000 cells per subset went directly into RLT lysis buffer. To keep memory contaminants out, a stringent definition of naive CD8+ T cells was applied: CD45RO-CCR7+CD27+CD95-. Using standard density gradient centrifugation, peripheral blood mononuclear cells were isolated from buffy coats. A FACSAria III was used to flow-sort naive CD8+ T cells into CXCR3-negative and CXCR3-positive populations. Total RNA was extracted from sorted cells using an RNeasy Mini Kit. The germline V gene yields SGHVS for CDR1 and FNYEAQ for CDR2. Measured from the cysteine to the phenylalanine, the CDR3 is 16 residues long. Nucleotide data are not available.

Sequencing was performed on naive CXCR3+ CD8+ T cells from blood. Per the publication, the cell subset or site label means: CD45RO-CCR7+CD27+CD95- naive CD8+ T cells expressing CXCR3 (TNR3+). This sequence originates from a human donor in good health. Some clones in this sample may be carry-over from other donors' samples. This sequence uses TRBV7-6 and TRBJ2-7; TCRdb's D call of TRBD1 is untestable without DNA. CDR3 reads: CASSPGDRVDWYEQYF.